This T cell receptor (beta chain) originates from a study of T cells in Graves' hyperthyroidism and ophthalmopathy. Looking at the study overall: Blood from the periphery was taken at initial diagnosis, before any treatment.

Per the germline V gene, CDR1 is SNHLY and CDR2 is FYNNEI. This CDR3 has 17 residues. With 4 bases removed from V and 7 bases from J, the gap between germline ends came to 23 bases. RNA transcripts served as the template for amplifying TCR beta CDR3 regions. The TCR CDR3 was amplified in a first-round RT-PCR using the HTBI primer set. TCRdb passed the multiplex PCR reads through MiXCR, listing each CDR3 protein once. There are around 350,000 distinct CDR3 sequences in the sample; around a sixth occur only once, and around a quarter lies in the top ten. Notes on this clonotype: Its antigen is unknown.

Sample collection date corresponds to first hyperthyroidism diagnosis, prior to any ophthalmopathy symptoms. Study-level findings and limits: Ophthalmopathy was predicted by the model a median of roughly 6.6 months ahead of onset. Among thyroid clonotypes expanded above 0.001, most also appeared in blood.

V gene TRBV2 combines with J gene TRBJ1-5; a possible D gene is TRBD1 (6 bases). Sequenced sample: blood. The TCR comes from a woman younger than 35 with Graves' hyperthyroidism that later progressed to Graves' ophthalmopathy. The CDR3 loop reads CASSVAKTGPPGQPQHF. CDR3 DNA sequence: TGTGCCAGCAGTGTAGCGAAAACAGGGCCACCAGGCCAGCCCCAGCATTTT.